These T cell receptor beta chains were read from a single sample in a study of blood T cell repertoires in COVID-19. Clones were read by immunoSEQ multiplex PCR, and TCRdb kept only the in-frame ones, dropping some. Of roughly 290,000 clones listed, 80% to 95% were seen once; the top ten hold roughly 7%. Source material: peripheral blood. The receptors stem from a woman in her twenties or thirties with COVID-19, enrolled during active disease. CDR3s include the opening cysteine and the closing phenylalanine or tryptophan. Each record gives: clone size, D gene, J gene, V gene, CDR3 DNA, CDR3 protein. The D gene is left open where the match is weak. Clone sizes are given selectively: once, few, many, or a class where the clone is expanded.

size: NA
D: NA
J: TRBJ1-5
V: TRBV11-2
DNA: TGTGCCAGCAGCTTAGCCAGGGGTAGCAATCAGCCCCAGCATTTT
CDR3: CASSLARGSNQPQHF

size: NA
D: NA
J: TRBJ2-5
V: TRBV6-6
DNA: TGTGCCAGCAGTAGAAAGGGACTTGAGACCCAGTACTTC
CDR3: CASSRKGLETQYF

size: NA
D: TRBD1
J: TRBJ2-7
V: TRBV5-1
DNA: TGCGCCAGCAGCTCGACAGGGGCCCCCTCCTACGAGCAGTACTTC
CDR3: CASSSTGAPSYEQYF

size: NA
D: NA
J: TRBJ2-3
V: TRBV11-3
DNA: TGTGCCAGCAGCGACAGGACAGTAGTCTCAGATACGCAGTATTTT
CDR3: CASSDRTVVSDTQYF

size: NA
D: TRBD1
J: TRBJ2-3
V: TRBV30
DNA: TGTGCCTGGAGAAGGGACAGTCTAGATACGCAGTATTTT
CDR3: CAWRRDSLDTQYF

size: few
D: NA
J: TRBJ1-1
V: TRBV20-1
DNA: TGCAGTGCTAGTTGGGGGGGCACTGAAGCTTTCTTT
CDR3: CSASWGGTEAFF

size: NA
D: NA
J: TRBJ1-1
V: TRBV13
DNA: TGTGCCAGCAGCTTAGAACACGAGAACACTGAAGCTTTCTTT
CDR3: CASSLEHENTEAFF

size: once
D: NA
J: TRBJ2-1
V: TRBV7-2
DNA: TGTGCCAGCAGCTTAACAGGCGGGAAAGGTGAGCAGTTCTTC
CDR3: CASSLTGGKGEQFF

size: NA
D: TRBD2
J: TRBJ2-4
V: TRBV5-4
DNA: TGTGCCAGCAGCTTGATCGGACTAGCGGGAGGTGCCAAAAACATTCAGTACTTC
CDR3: CASSLIGLAGGAKNIQYF

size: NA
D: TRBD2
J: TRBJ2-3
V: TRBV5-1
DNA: TGCGCCAGCAGCGCGGGGATTAGCGGGAGCACAGATACGCAGTATTTT
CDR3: CASSAGISGSTDTQYF

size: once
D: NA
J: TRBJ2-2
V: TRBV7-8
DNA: TGTGCCAGCAGCCCGGTGCTAGTCATGGCCGGGGAGCTGTTTTTT
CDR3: CASSPVLVMAGELFF

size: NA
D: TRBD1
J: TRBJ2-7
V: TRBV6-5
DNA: TGTGCCACCTGGGACAGCCTTAGGGAGCAGTACTTC
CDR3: CATWDSLREQYF

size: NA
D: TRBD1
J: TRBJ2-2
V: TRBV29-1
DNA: TGCAGCGGTCAGGGGGCGCGGACCGGGGAGCTGTTTTTT
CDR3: CSGQGARTGELFF

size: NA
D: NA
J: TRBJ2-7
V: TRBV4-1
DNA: TGCGCCAGCAGCCCTTCTCCGGGGAACTACGAGCAGTACTTC
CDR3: CASSPSPGNYEQYF

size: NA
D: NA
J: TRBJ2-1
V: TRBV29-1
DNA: TGCAGCTCCAAAAGCGGCCTAATGTACAATGAGCAGTTCTTC
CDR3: CSSKSGLMYNEQFF

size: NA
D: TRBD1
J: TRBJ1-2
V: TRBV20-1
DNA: TGCAGTCCAGACAGGGACGGCTACACCTTC
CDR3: CSPDRDGYTF

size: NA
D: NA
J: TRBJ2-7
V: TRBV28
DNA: TGTGCCAGCAGCCTCGAGGTCCCCCACGAGCAGTACTTC
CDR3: CASSLEVPHEQYF

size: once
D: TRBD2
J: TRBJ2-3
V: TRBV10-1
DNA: TGCGCCAGCAGTGGCCGTAGCGGGAGCAGAGTCACAGATACGCAGTATTTT
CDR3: CASSGRSGSRVTDTQYF

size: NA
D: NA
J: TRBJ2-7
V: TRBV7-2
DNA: TGTGCCAGCAGCCGGACACTTACCTACGAGCAGTACTTC
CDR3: CASSRTLTYEQYF

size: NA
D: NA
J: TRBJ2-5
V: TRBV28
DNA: TGTGCCAGCAGTCCACAGGGAAGGGAGACCCAGTACTTC
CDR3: CASSPQGRETQYF

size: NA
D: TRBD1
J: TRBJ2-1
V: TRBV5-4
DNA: TGTGCCAGCAGCTTATGGACAGGGGCCTACAATGAGCAGTTCTTC
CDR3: CASSLWTGAYNEQFF

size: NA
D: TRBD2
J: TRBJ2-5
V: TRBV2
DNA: TGTGCCAGCAGCACTAGCGCTCAAGAGACCCAGTACTTC
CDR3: CASSTSAQETQYF

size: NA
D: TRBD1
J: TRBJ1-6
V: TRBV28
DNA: TGTGCCAGCAGCAAACCGGGACAGTTGAATTCACCCCTCCACTTT
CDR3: CASSKPGQLNSPLHF

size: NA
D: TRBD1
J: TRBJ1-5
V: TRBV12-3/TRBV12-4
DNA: TGTGCCAGCAGTCTGACAGGGAATCAGCCCCAGCATTTT
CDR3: CASSLTGNQPQHF

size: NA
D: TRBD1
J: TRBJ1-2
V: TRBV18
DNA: TGTGCCAGCTCACCCAGGGACAGGGTCTATGGCTACACCTTC
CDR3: CASSPRDRVYGYTF

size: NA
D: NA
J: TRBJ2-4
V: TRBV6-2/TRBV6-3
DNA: TGTGCCAGCAGCAACCGGGGTTCCCTGAAAAACATTCAGTACTTC
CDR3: CASSNRGSLKNIQYF

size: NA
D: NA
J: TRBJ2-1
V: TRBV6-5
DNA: TGTGCCAGCAGCCCCGTTAATGAGCAGTTCTTC
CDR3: CASSPVNEQFF

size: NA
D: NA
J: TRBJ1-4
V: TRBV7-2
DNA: TGTGCCAGCAGCTCCAGGGGCGCATCCGAAAAACTGTTTTTT
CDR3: CASSSRGASEKLFF

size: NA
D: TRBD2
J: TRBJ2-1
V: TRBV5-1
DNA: TGCGCCAGCAGCTTAGGAGCGGGATACTACAATGAGCAGTTCTTC
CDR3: CASSLGAGYYNEQFF

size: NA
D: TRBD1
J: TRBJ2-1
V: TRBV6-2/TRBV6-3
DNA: TGTGCCAGCAGCCCTCTGTCCCGGGACAGGACCAATGAGCAGTTCTTC
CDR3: CASSPLSRDRTNEQFF

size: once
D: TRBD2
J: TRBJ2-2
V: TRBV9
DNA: TGTGCCAGCAGCGTGCCCGGGGGGATGGACACCGGGGAGCTGTTTTTT
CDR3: CASSVPGGMDTGELFF

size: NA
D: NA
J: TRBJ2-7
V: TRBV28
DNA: TGTGCCAGCAGTTTCGGTCCGGGACAACCCTCGAGGGGTGACTACGAGCAGTACTTC
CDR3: CASSFGPGQPSRGDYEQYF

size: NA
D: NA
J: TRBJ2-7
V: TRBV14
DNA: TGTGCCAGCAGCCAAGGTAGAGGTTATACCTACGAGCAGTACTTC
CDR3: CASSQGRGYTYEQYF

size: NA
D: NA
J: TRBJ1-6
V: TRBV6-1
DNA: TGTGCCAGCAGTGAAGGAGGTCGACCCCTCCACTTT
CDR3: CASSEGGRPLHF